Following are 23 T cell receptor beta chains from one sample sequenced in a study of blood T cell repertoires in COVID-19. TCRdb keeps only in-frame clones here, not all; method: immunoSEQ multiplex PCR. The data show around 140,000 clones, roughly 83% seen once. Material for sequencing was peripheral blood. Receptors were obtained from a woman of 80 years or more with acute or convalescent COVID-19.

V gene TRBV6-5 combines with J gene TRBJ1-3; 11 nucleotides match TRBD1. The junction had 9 bases not matched to a gene; V was cut back by 4 bases and J by 7 bases. From germline, CDR1 is MNHEY and CDR2 SVGAGI. The CDR3 extends over 16 amino acids. The CDR3 nucleotides read TGTGCCAGCAGTTCGTCCGGGACAGGGGGAAGGAACACCATATATTTT. Residues: CASSSSGTGGRNTIYF.

This chain uses TRBV7-9 with TRBJ2-7; 8 bases fit TRBD1. The CDR3 length is 16 residues. The trim removed 0 bases at V and 3 bases at J, leaving 7 bases unmatched. Germline CDR1 reads SEHNR; CDR2 reads FQNEAQ (reference sequence). The CDR3 here is CASSLASTGAHYEQYF. CDR3 coding DNA: TGTGCCAGCAGCTTAGCGTCGACAGGGGCCCACTACGAGCAGTACTTC. The variable domain in full, with the rest retrieved from reference TRBV7-9 and TRBJ2-7, is DTGVSQNPRHKITKRGQNVTFRCDPISEHNRLYWYRQTLGQGPEFLTYFQNEAQLEKSRLLSDRFSAERPKGSFSTLEIQRTEQGDSAMYLCASSLASTGAHYEQYFGPGTRLTVT.

This chain uses TRBV5-4 with TRBJ2-2, with 10 bases fitting TRBD2. Trimming took 4 bases from V and 5 from J; bases not matched to a gene: 11. The CDR3 extends over 17 amino acids. The germline V gene encodes CDR1 SGHNT and CDR2 YYREEE (reference sequence). CDR3 sequence reads: CASSPEELAGVTGELFF. For the CDR3, the DNA is TGTGCCAGCAGCCCCGAAGAGCTAGCGGGGGTAACCGGGGAGCTGTTTTTT.

The gene calls are TRBV6-5 and TRBJ2-1; 9 positions match TRBD2. The V gene's germline CDR1 is MNHEY and CDR2 SVGAGI. The CDR3 is 16 amino acids. Germline trimming cut 0 bases from V and 9 bases from J; bases unmatched to any gene: 9. The CDR3 here is CASSYSFASGNGEQFF. The CDR3 DNA reads as TGTGCCAGCAGTTACTCATTTGCTAGCGGGAACGGTGAGCAGTTCTTC.

The chain couples TRBV7-9 to TRBJ1-4; 9 bases line up with TRBD1. Trimming removed 6 bases from V and 8 bases from J; junction bases left unmatched: 10. Germline-derived CDR1 and CDR2 are SEHNR and FQNEAQ (reference sequence). There are 15 residues in the CDR3. The CDR3 DNA reads as TGTGCCAGCAGTTCCGGACAGGGGCTTTACGAAAAACTGTTTTTT. This gives the protein CASSSGQGLYEKLFF.

Written as DNA, the CDR3 is TGTGCCAGCAGCCCGAGAGCGGGAAGGGCATACGAGCAGTACTTC. This codes for CASSPRAGRAYEQYF. The chain employs TRBV7-8 and TRBJ2-7; 7 bases map to TRBD2. The J segment lost 4 bases and the V segment lost 5 bases, leaving 11 bases of the junction unmatched. CDR1 and CDR2 (germline): SGHVS, FQNEAQ. This CDR3 is built from 15 residues. Together with reference TRBV7-8 and TRBJ2-7, the CDR3 gives the full variable domain: GAGVSQSPRYKVAKRGQDVALRCDPISGHVSLFWYQQALGQGPEFLTYFQNEAQLDKSGLPSDRFFAERPEGSVSTLKIQRTQQEDSAVYLCASSPRAGRAYEQYFGPGTRLTVT.

This chain connects TRBV6-5 to TRBJ1-2; D possibly corresponds to TRBD1 (5 bases). The germline gives CDR1 MNHEY, CDR2 SVGAGI. The V and J ends lost 7 bases and 9 bases respectively, with 18 bases between them. CDR3 length: 13 amino acids. CDR3 residues: CASTRSPGSRYTF. As DNA, the CDR3 is TGTGCCAGCACCCGATCCCCAGGGTCTCGCTACACCTTC.

The CDR3 reads CASSYPTGTGRSGANVLTF. The DNA of the CDR3 is TGTGCCAGCAGTTACCCAACCGGGACAGGGAGGTCCGGGGCCAACGTCCTGACTTTC. J is TRBJ2-6 and V is TRBV6-2 or TRBV6-3; TRBD1 agrees at 9 bases. Unmatched junction bases numbered 12, after V lost 2 bases and J lost 4 bases. Germline V gene data show CDR1 as MNHEY and CDR2 as SVGEGT. The CDR3 extends over 19 amino acids.

There are many counts of this clone. The rearrangement uses TRBV11-2 and TRBJ1-1; D unresolved. The length of the CDR3 is 15 residues. Germline CDR1 and CDR2: SGHAT and FQNNGV. With 5 bases removed from V and 0 bases from J, the gap between germline ends came to 13 bases. CDR3 sequence reads: CASSQSVRLNTEAFF. The CDR3 DNA sequence: TGTGCCAGCAGCCAATCGGTACGATTGAACACTGAAGCTTTCTTT.

This sequence joins TRBV9 and TRBJ2-1; D is perhaps TRBD2 (6 bases). The V end lost 0 bases, the J end lost 12 bases, and 13 bases lay between the germline ends. Germline CDR1 and CDR2: SGDLS and YYNGEE. The CDR3 is 13 amino acids. CDR3 DNA sequence: TGTGCCAGCAGCGTAGCGGGGACCGGGGGGCAGTTCTTC. Translated, it gives CASSVAGTGGQFF. Full variable domain (outside the CDR3, taken from reference TRBV9 and TRBJ2-1): DSGVTQTPKHLITATGQRVTLRCSPRSGDLSVYWYQQSLDQGLQFLIQYYNGEERAKGNILERFSAQQFPDLHSELNLSSLELGDSALYFCASSVAGTGGQFFGPGTRLTVL.

This chain joins TRBV11-2 and TRBJ2-3; 9 bases match TRBD2. Germline lookup yields CDR1 SGHAT and CDR2 FQNNGV. After removal of 5 bases from V and 2 bases from J, the junction contained 11 bases not matched to a gene. This CDR3 is 17 amino acids long. CDR3 sequence (DNA): TGTGCCAGCAGCCGACAGCTAGTAGCGGGGGCCACAGATACGCAGTATTTT. Residues: CASSRQLVAGATDTQYF.

This rearrangement joins TRBV5-4 to TRBJ2-3; 7 bases are a match to TRBD2. The CDR3 is made up of 14 amino acids. V was pared by 0 bases and J by 6 bases, with 4 bases of the junction left unmatched. CDR1 and CDR2 from the germline V gene are SGHNT and YYREEE (reference sequence). Written as DNA, the CDR3 is TGTGCCAGCAGCTTGGGCGGGAGAAAGGATACGCAGTATTTT. Residues: CASSLGGRKDTQYF.

The chain couples TRBV7-9 to TRBJ2-7; the match to TRBD1 covers 8 bases. Germline V CDR1 and CDR2: SEHNR, FQNEAQ (reference sequence). Trimming removed 6 bases from V and 7 bases from J; junction bases left unmatched: 5. The CDR3 has 12 residues. CDR3 sequence reads: CASSPRTGEQYF. In DNA form, the CDR3 reads TGTGCCAGCAGTCCACGGACAGGGGAGCAGTACTTC.

V is TRBV7-9 and J is TRBJ2-5; weak D call: TRBD2 (5 bases). Looked up from germline, CDR1 is SEHNR and CDR2 is FQNEAQ (reference sequence). This CDR3 contains 14 residues. Deletions cut 3 bases from V and 4 bases from J, with 12 bases between. CDR3 loop: CASSFGISGETQYF. The CDR3 region has the DNA TGTGCCAGCAGCTTTGGTATCAGCGGAGAGACCCAGTACTTC.

J is TRBJ1-2 and V is TRBV18, with D maybe TRBD1 (6 bases). CDR3 length equals 16 residues. The germline V gene encodes CDR1 KGHSH and CDR2 LQKENI. With 1 base removed from V and 1 base from J, the gap between germline ends came to 13 bases. The CDR3 coding sequence is TGTGCCAGCTCACCACAACCTGGACAGTATAACTATGGCTACACCTTC. This translates into CASSPQPGQYNYGYTF.

This chain joins TRBV7-9 and TRBJ1-5; D remains unclear. This CDR3 contains 12 residues. Germline CDR1 is SEHNR and CDR2 is FQNEAQ (reference sequence). V lost 5 bases to trimming and J lost 0 bases, with 2 bases between them. CDR3 coding DNA: TGTGCCAGCAGCCGTAGCAATCAGCCCCAGCATTTT. Translated, it gives CASSRSNQPQHF.

This clone has just one count. The chain has TRBV9 and TRBJ2-5; D gene unclear. This CDR3 comprises 15 residues. Trimming removed 6 bases from V and 0 bases from J, with 15 bases in between. Germline-derived CDR1 and CDR2 are SGDLS and YYNGEE. The CDR3 reads CASTKSPQYQETQYF. CDR3 sequence (DNA): TGTGCCAGCACCAAAAGCCCACAGTACCAAGAGACCCAGTACTTC.

Details on this clone: Its ends do not fully match the called genes, so a read error is possible. V gene TRBV7-7 combines with J gene TRBJ2-2, with D maybe TRBD1 (5 bases). This CDR3 is 14 amino acids long. Germline V gives CDR1 SSHAT, CDR2 FNYEAQ (reference sequence). The CDR3 is CASSRTPNTGELFF. The CDR3 DNA follows: TGTGCTAGCAGTCGGACACCGAACACCGGGGAGCTGTTTTTT.

The genes are TRBV27 and TRBJ1-1, with TRBD1 as a possible D gene (5 bases). Looked up from germline, CDR1 is MNHEY and CDR2 is SMNVEV (reference sequence). Trimming left V 2 bases short and J 7 bases short, with 14 bases between. This CDR3 comprises 14 residues. The CDR3 reads CASSLRQGRNEAFF. The CDR3 DNA sequence: TGTGCCAGCAGTTTACGCCAGGGTAGAAATGAAGCTTTCTTT.

The gene calls are TRBV27 and TRBJ2-7, with TRBD2 identical over 9 bases. This CDR3 is built from 14 residues. Per germline, CDR1 MNHEY and CDR2 SMNVEV (reference sequence). V trimming: 5 bases; J trimming: 3 bases; junction bases outside the gene matches: 5. The CDR3 protein is CASSLAGSSYEQYF. The CDR3 bases are TGTGCCAGCAGTCTAGCGGGATCAAGCTACGAGCAGTACTTC.

The gene calls are TRBV19 and TRBJ2-2, with 8 positions matching TRBD2. The CDR3 covers 15 residues. Germline trimming cut 7 bases from V and 1 base from J; bases unmatched to any gene: 5. Germline V gene sequence: CDR1 LNHDA, CDR2 SQIVND (reference sequence). The chain's CDR3 is CASKPGLVNTGELFF. CDR3 DNA: TGTGCCAGTAAGCCGGGACTAGTGAACACCGGGGAGCTGTTTTTT.

The CDR3, as DNA: TGTGCCAGCAGCTTAGAGGCTAGAAGCACAGATACGCAGTATTTT. It specifies CASSLEARSTDTQYF. The gene calls are TRBV7-2 and TRBJ2-3, with D hard to call. Trimming removed 1 base from V and 0 bases from J, with 8 bases in between. Germline V gene data show CDR1 as SGHTA and CDR2 as FQGNSA. This CDR3 is built from 15 residues.

This chain connects TRBV4-3 to TRBJ1-3; TRBD1 is a possible D gene (6 bases). With 2 bases removed from V and 3 bases from J, the gap between germline ends came to 8 bases. Germline loops: CDR1 LGHNA, CDR2 YSLEER. The CDR3 covers 14 residues. As DNA, the CDR3 is TGCGCCAGCAGCCAACGGACAGTTGGAAACACCATATATTTT. Translating gives CASSQRTVGNTIYF.